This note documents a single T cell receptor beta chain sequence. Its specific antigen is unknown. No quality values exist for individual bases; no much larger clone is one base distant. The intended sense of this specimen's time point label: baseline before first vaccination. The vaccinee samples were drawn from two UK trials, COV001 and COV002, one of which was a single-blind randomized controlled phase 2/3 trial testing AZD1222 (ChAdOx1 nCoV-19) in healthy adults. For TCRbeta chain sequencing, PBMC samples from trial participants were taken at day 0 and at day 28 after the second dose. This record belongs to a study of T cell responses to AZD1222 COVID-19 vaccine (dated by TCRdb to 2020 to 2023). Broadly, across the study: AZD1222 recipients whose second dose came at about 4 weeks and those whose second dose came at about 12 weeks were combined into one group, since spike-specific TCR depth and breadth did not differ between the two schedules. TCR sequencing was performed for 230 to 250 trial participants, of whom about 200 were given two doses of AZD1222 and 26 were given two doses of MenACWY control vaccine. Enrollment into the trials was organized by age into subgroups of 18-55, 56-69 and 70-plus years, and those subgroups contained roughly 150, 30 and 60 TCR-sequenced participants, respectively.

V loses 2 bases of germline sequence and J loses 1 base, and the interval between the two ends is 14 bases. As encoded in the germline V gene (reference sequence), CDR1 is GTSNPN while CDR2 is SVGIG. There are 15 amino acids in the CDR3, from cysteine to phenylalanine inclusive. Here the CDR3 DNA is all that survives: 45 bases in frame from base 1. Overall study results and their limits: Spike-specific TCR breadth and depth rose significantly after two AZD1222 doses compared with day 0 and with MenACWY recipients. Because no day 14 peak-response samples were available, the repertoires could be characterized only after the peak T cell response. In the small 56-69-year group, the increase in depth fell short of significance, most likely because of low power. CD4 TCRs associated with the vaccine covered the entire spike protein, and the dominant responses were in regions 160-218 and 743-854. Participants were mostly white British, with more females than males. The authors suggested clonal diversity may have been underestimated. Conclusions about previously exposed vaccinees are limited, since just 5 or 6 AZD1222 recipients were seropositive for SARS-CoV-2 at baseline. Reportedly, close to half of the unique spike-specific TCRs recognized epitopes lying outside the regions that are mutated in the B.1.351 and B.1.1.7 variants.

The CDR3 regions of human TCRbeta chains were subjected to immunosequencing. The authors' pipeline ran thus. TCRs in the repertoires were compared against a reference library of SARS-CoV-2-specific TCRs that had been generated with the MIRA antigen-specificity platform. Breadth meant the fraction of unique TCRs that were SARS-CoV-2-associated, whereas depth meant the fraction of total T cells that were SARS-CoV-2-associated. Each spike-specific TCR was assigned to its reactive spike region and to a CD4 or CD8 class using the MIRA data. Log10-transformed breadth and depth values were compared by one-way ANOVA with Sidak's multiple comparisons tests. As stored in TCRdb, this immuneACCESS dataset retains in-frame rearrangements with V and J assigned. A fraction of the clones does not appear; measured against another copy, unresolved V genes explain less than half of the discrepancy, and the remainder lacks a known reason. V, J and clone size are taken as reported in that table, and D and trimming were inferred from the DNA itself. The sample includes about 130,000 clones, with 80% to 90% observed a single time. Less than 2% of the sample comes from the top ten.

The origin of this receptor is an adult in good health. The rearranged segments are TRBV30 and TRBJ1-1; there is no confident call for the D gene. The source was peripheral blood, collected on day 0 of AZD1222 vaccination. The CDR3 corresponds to CAWSQGPIPNTEAFF. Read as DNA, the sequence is TGTGCCTGGAGTCAAGGGCCGATCCCGAACACTGAAGCTTTCTTT.